The 21 T cell receptor beta chains presented below share a single source sample, sequenced in a study of blood T cell repertoires in COVID-19. Produced via immunoSEQ multiplex PCR; TCRdb's table is partial and in-frame only. The sample lists 75,000 or so clones, roughly 88% occurring once. The sequenced material came from peripheral blood. The receptors shown here come from a man in his fifties with acute or convalescent COVID-19.

The rearrangement uses TRBV5-6 and TRBJ1-3; 9 nucleotides align to TRBD1. Germline V gene data show CDR1 as SGHDT and CDR2 as YYEEEE. The CDR3 loop spans 15 amino acids. The V segment lost 2 bases and the J segment 2 bases; nucleotides outside the gene matches: 2. The CDR3: CASSFRDRAGNTIYF. The CDR3 coding sequence is TGTGCCAGCAGCTTCCGGGACAGGGCTGGAAACACCATATATTTT.

This chain joins TRBV7-9 and TRBJ1-1, with D possibly TRBD1 on 6 matching bases. The length of the CDR3 is 12 residues. Germline V gene data show CDR1 as SEHNR and CDR2 as FQNEAQ (reference sequence). Trimming left V 3 bases short and J 7 bases short, with 9 bases between. In DNA, the CDR3 is TGTGCCAGCAGCTTCCAGGGGTTTGAAGCTTTCTTT. Its protein product is CASSFQGFEAFF.

This rearrangement joins TRBV10-3 to TRBJ2-1, with TRBD2 matching over 8 bases. The germline CDR1 and CDR2 sequences are ENHRY and SYGVKD. This CDR3 contains 16 residues. With 10 bases clipped from V and 8 bases from J, the junction kept 19 bases outside the gene matches. This CDR3 reads CASALAVGGGFDEQFF. Here the CDR3 DNA reads TGTGCCAGCGCTCTAGCTGTTGGCGGGGGGTTTGATGAGCAGTTCTTC.

V usage is TRBV29-1 and J usage is TRBJ1-2; D is possibly TRBD1 (6 bases). CDR1 is SQVTM and CDR2 is ANQGSEA in the germline V gene. The CDR3 extends over 13 amino acids. The ends were cut back, 3 bases at V and 2 bases at J, with 10 bases in the middle. In nucleotides, the CDR3 is TGCAGCGTTGAGGGGGCAGGGAACTATGGCTACACCTTC. It is translated as CSVEGAGNYGYTF.

In DNA form, the CDR3 reads TGCGCCACCCAGGCCTCCGGAGGGACCGGGGAGCTGTTTTTT. Protein sequence: CATQASGGTGELFF. This rearrangement joins TRBV5-1 to TRBJ2-2, with a possible D match to TRBD2 (6 bases). The CDR3 spans 14 residues. Trimming left V 9 bases short and J 5 bases short, with 17 bases between. CDR1 and CDR2 from the germline V gene are SGHRS and YFSETQ.

The rearrangement links TRBV10-3 to TRBJ2-5; D may be TRBD2 (5 bases). The CDR3 contains 12 residues. In germline, CDR1 is ENHRY, CDR2 SYGVKD. The germline V and J ends were trimmed by 8 bases and 4 bases, with 11 bases remaining between them. CDR3 protein: CAIGGVGETQYF. The CDR3 DNA is TGTGCCATCGGAGGCGTTGGAGAGACCCAGTACTTC.

This clone was found once. The rearrangement uses TRBV6-4 and TRBJ1-5, with D uncertain. CDR1 is MRHNA and CDR2 is SNTAGT in the germline V gene. The CDR3 loop spans 14 amino acids. Trimming left V 4 bases short and J 7 bases short, with 14 bases between. The DNA of the CDR3 is TGTGCCAGCAGTGTTGGCGGGATAGGACAGCCCCAGCATTTT. Amino acids: CASSVGGIGQPQHF.

Only one count was recorded for this clone. The rearrangement joins TRBV11-3 to TRBJ2-1, with TRBD2 identical over 10 bases. Trimming removed 5 bases from V and 10 bases from J; junction bases left unmatched: 8. CDR1 SGHNT and CDR2 YENEEA come from the germline V gene. This CDR3 has 14 amino acids. The CDR3 sequence: CASSVSGGAREQFF. DNA of the CDR3: TGTGCCAGCAGCGTAAGCGGGGGGGCCCGAGAGCAGTTCTTC.

This clone appeared a single time. The J gene is TRBJ1-6, the V gene TRBV2; perhaps TRBD1 as D (5 bases). The CDR3 sequence is 14 residues long. Germline CDR1 and CDR2: SNHLY and FYNNEI. Trimming removed 8 bases from V and 9 bases from J, with 17 bases in between. The CDR3 coding sequence is TGTGCCAGCCATGGGGCAATCGAAGGTTCACCCCTCCACTTT. It specifies CASHGAIEGSPLHF.

The table lists this clone with a few counts. V and J are TRBV7-2 and TRBJ2-7; tentatively, D is TRBD2 (7 bases). V was clipped by 3 bases and J by 6 bases, with 15 bases between them. This CDR3 is 14 amino acids long. CDR1 and CDR2 from the germline V gene are SGHTA and FQGNSA. The CDR3 bases are TGTGCCAGCAGCTTGGGGGGGGGCCCTTCCGAGCAGTACTTC. Its protein is CASSLGGGPSEQYF.

The chain employs TRBV5-1 and TRBJ1-2; 11 bases map to TRBD1. Trimming at V came to 4 bases and at J to 4 bases, leaving 9 bases not matched to a gene. Germline CDR1 and CDR2: SGHRS and YFSETQ. The CDR3 length is 16 residues. CDR3 nucleotides: TGCGCCAGCAGCCACGGACAGGGGGCAGAGAGCTATGGCTACACCTTC. It is translated as CASSHGQGAESYGYTF.

The chain has TRBV5-1 and TRBJ2-4; 8 nucleotides match TRBD2. Germline V gene data show CDR1 as SGHRS and CDR2 as YFSETQ. V lost 5 bases, J lost 6 bases, and 4 bases stayed unmatched. The CDR3 consists of 13 residues. DNA for the CDR3: TGCGCCAGCAGTACTCGGGGGGGAAACATTCAGTACTTC. Encoded protein: CASSTRGGNIQYF.

The chain carries TRBV7-6 and TRBJ2-5, with 8 nucleotides matching TRBD2. CDR3 length: 15 amino acids. CDR1 is SGHVS and CDR2 is FNYEAQ in the germline V gene. The V segment lost 3 bases and the J segment 4 bases; nucleotides outside the gene matches: 7. CDR3 bases: TGTGCCAGCAGCTTTTCGGGGGGGCTTGGAGAGACCCAGTACTTC. Protein sequence: CASSFSGGLGETQYF.

The chain carries TRBV14 and TRBJ2-2, with D tentatively TRBD1 (6 bases). CDR3 size: 14 residues. Germline V gene sequence: CDR1 SGHDN, CDR2 FVKESK. Between the trimmed V and J ends, which lost 1 base and 6 bases, there was a span of 9 bases. The CDR3 nucleotides read TGTGCCAGCAGCCAAGCCAGGGGTCCCGGGGAGCTGTTTTTT. Residues: CASSQARGPGELFF.

V usage is TRBV28 and J usage is TRBJ2-7; possible D gene TRBD1, 6 bases. Germline V lookup: CDR1 MDHEN, CDR2 SYDVKM. The CDR3 is 12 residues long. Trimming took off 6 bases at V and 3 bases at J, with 9 bases between the two ends. Here the CDR3 DNA reads TGTGCCAGCAGCCAGGGGATCTACGAGCAGTACTTC. It is translated as CASSQGIYEQYF.

CDR3: CASSPKGTGSNEQYF. The CDR3 DNA reads TGCGCCAGCAGCCCGAAAGGGACAGGGAGCAACGAGCAGTACTTC. The chain joins TRBV5-1 to TRBJ2-7, with TRBD1 matching 9 bases. V trimming: 4 bases; J trimming: 5 bases; junction bases outside the gene matches: 10. CDR1 and CDR2 from the germline V gene are SGHRS and YFSETQ. The CDR3 has 15 residues.

This clone has only a few counts. The V call is TRBV5-6, the J call TRBJ2-1; TRBD1 matches 8 bases. Per the germline V gene, CDR1 is SGHDT and CDR2 is YYEEEE. V dropped 4 bases and J dropped 4; count of bases not matched to a gene: 7. This CDR3 region has 15 residues. The CDR3 is CASSNYRGMYNEQFF. In DNA form, the CDR3 reads TGTGCCAGCAGCAATTACAGGGGGATGTACAATGAGCAGTTCTTC.

The chain employs TRBV11-2 and TRBJ1-6; D is uncertain. There are 13 residues in the CDR3. Germline values: CDR1 SGHAT, CDR2 FQNNGV. V was clipped by 1 base and J by 7 bases, with 5 bases between them. CDR3 sequence: CASSLVRNSPLHF. The CDR3 bases are TGTGCCAGCAGCTTAGTACGGAATTCACCCCTCCACTTT.

This chain joins TRBV5-6 and TRBJ2-4; 8 nucleotides line up with TRBD1. CDR1 SGHDT and CDR2 YYEEEE come from the germline V gene. The CDR3 length is 14 residues. Losses at the gene ends were 3 bases for V and 7 bases for J; bases not matched to a gene: 6. The CDR3 reads CASSSGQGVNIQYF. The CDR3 DNA reads TGTGCCAGCAGCTCCGGACAGGGTGTTAACATTCAGTACTTC.

The chain is built from TRBV7-9 and TRBJ1-1; 8 bases match TRBD1. The CDR3 has 16 amino acids. Germline lookup yields CDR1 SEHNR and CDR2 FQNEAQ (reference sequence). Trimming took 4 bases from V and 6 from J; bases not matched to a gene: 13. CDR3 amino acids: CASSYIDRTGNPEAFF. CDR3 DNA sequence: TGTGCCAGCAGCTACATAGATCGGACAGGGAATCCTGAAGCTTTCTTT.

The chain has TRBV7-9 and TRBJ1-3, with 11 nucleotides matching TRBD1. Germline V gene lookup returns CDR1 SEHNR and CDR2 FQNEAQ (reference sequence). This CDR3 is 17 amino acids long. J gave up 2 bases and V 1 base, and 4 bases lay outside the gene matches. The CDR3 sequence: CASSLGTGGFAGNTIYF. The DNA for the CDR3 is TGTGCCAGCAGCTTAGGGACAGGGGGCTTTGCTGGAAACACCATATATTTT.